This T cell receptor (beta chain) is drawn from a study of CD8+ T cells in alopecia areata. About the research overall: In an open-label trial, patients got 5 to 10 mg tofacitinib twice daily.

Notes on the study in general: While tofacitinib was given, many expanded lesional clones persisted in scalp and blood.

Treatment reported: oral pan-JAK inhibitor, 5-10 mg twice daily. The authors extracted RNA and reverse transcribed it into cDNA as the sequencing template. TCRdb keeps only in-frame clones here, not all; method: immunoSEQ multiplex PCR. The data show 150,000 to 200,000 clones, 60% seen once. As for this clone: Its antigen is undetermined. A junction end diverges from the germline sequence, so it may reflect a read error.

CDR1 and CDR2 from the germline V gene are GTSNPN and SVGIG (reference sequence). The CDR3 is 15 residues long. The chain recombines TRBV30 with TRBJ2-7, with 9 bases identical to TRBD1. The sequenced sample was CD4+ T cells sorted from blood, obtained at week 24, from a patient treated with tofacitinib. The TCR was taken from a human donor with alopecia areata. The CDR3 here is CTWSTPGQGMGEQYF. The CDR3 region has the DNA TGTACCTGGAGTACCCCGGGACAGGGAATGGGGGAGCAGTACTTC.